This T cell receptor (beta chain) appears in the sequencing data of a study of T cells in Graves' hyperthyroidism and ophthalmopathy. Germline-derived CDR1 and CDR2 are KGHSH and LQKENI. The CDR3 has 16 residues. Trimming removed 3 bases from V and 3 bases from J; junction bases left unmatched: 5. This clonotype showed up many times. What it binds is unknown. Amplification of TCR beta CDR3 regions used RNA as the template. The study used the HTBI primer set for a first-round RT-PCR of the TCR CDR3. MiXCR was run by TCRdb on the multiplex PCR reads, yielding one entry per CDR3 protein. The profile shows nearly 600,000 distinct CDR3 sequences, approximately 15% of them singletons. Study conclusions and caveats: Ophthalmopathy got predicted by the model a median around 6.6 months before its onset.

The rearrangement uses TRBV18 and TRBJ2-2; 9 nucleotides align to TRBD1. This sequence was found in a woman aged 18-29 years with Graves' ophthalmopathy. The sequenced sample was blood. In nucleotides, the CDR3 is TGTGCCAGCTCACCCCCGGGACAGGGTGACACCGGGGAGCTGTTTTTT. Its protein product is CASSPPGQGDTGELFF.